One T cell receptor (beta chain) is described in this entry. Its antigen is not yet known. Base qualities are not recorded, but no much larger clone differs from it by a single base. The data were obtained in a study of blood T cells in healthy people across ages (dated by TCRdb to 2015 to 2017). About the investigation overall: In model experiments, template switching captured about one uniquely barcoded TCR beta cDNA molecule for every two T cells. To track age-related changes in TCR beta repertoire diversity, the study relied on deep sequencing normalized with unique cDNA molecular identifiers. Donors were grouped into four age groups: young (average about 15 years), middle-aged (39), aged (about 60) and long-lived (over 80). To avoid experimental bias, donors of different ages were distributed randomly across sequencing lanes. Using the same blood draw, the study looked at two additional independent replicas of 1 million unique cDNA reads for two donors, one aged 18 to 30 and the other aged 80 or older.

The roughly 38 donors, aged 6 to 90 years, were systemically healthy Caucasian individuals from Russia. Each donor gave 8 to 10 milliliters of peripheral blood, drawn into EDTA-treated Vacutainer tubes. PBMCs were isolated by Ficoll-Paque density-gradient centrifugation, with at least 7 million obtained per sample. Total RNA was extracted from PBMCs with Trizol reagent, with at least 5 micrograms obtained per sample. The percentages of naive CD45RAhigh/CD27high T cells were determined by flow cytometry on a PBMC aliquot from every donor. The study at large found these results: Because profiling used bulk unsorted PBMCs, naive and antigen-experienced compartments could not be compared conclusively. Estimates of total diversity based on one million sequenced T cells were considered lower bounds and underestimates. The long-lived group showed more naive CD4+ T cells, fewer expanded clones and increased TCR diversity than the aged group, suggesting age selection. The percentage of naive T cells measured by flow cytometry correlated strongly with observed TCR beta diversity. The CMV infection status of donors was not known, potentially confounding age-related changes in expanded clonotypes. Observed TCR beta diversity per million T cells fell roughly linearly with age, and a significant reduction was already apparent by age about 43.

The CDR1 and CDR2 encoded by the germline V gene are MNHEY and SVGAGI. Including cysteine and phenylalanine, the CDR3 has 15 amino acids. Just CDR3 DNA is preserved here, 45 bases in frame from base 1. The V end loses 2 bases and the J end loses 6 bases, and a stretch of 16 bases separates them. Receptors were amplified or captured by 5' RACE. Sequenced on an Illumina HiSeq 2500. A second PCR of roughly 7 to 12 cycles was run with a J-beta primer mix and a sample-barcoded 5' primer. A template-switch 5' adaptor carrying 12 random nucleotides introduced a unique molecular identifier onto each TCR beta cDNA molecule. Each sample yielded at least 3 million CDR3-containing paired-end reads. All of the RNA was converted into first-strand cDNA using the Mint cDNA synthesis kit, with a TRBC-specific oligonucleotide serving as the primer. Following uracil-DNA glycosylase treatment, all cDNA underwent a first 18-cycle PCR with the universal primers M1SS and BC2_uni_R. The original methods were these. Normalization of each sample was performed by random selection of 1 million high-quality reads, each carrying a distinct molecular identifier. Instead of being binned into consensus sequences, reads that shared molecular identifiers were thrown out. MiTCR, set to a Q25 quality threshold and the strictest error-elimination algorithm, was used for CDR3 identification, clonotype clustering and error correction. Lower-bound total TCR beta diversity was estimated with a nonparametric unseen species model using Euler transformation. TCRdb reprocessed the public reads (quality trimming at Q25 with fastp, clone calling with MiXCR) and kept in-frame beta chains. Rows merge per CDR3 protein into single entries with the most common DNA and genes. Here the V and J calls rest on TCRdb's processing, not on the authors' analysis. This sample comprises roughly 1,500,000 distinct CDR3 sequences, roughly 40% of them detected only once. The ten largest clones capture roughly 8.2% of the sample.

Recombination joined TRBV6-5 with TRBJ1-1; the D gene assignment is ambiguous. This receptor was obtained from a woman younger than 30 in good health. The specimen was blood. The CDR3: CASSYAGEMNSEAFF. The nucleotide sequence is given as TGTGCCAGCAGTTACGCCGGGGAAATGAATTCTGAAGCTTTCTTT.